One sample yielded the 18 T cell receptor beta chains listed below, sequenced in a study of human T cells and chemical hapten exposure. TCRdb reprocessed the RACE reads via MiXCR and lists one record per CDR3 protein. This sample has under 130,000 distinct CDR3 sequences, with around 10% found just once. Time point specified: patch test 1, 2 weeks after DPC sensitization. Noted treatment: therapeutic diphenylcyclopropenone sensitization with weekly scalp DPC. Source: whole blood, taken in connection with sensitization to the hapten diphenylcyclopropenone (DPC). These receptors all stem from a middle-aged woman with alopecia areata. Some clones in this sample may be carry-over from other donors' samples.

The V call is TRBV19, the J call TRBJ1-2, with D possibly being TRBD1 (6 bases). The CDR3 spans 16 residues. V dropped 3 bases and J dropped 4 bases, with 18 bases sitting between them. Germline CDR1 LNHDA, CDR2 SQIVND (reference sequence). The CDR3 nucleotides are TGTGCCAGTAGTATGGTCGTTTACGGGGGCTCCTATGGCTACACCTTC. This sequence encodes CASSMVVYGGSYGYTF.

This clonotype has just a few counts. The chain employs TRBV5-5 and TRBJ1-2; perhaps TRBD1 as D (5 bases). This CDR3 is 15 amino acids long. CDR1 and CDR2 (germline): SGHKS, YYEKEE (reference sequence). Trimming stripped 4 bases from V and 8 bases from J, with 21 bases between. The CDR3, as DNA: TGTGCCAGCAGCCCGATTGCAGGGCCGCACCGGGGCTACACCTTC. It is translated as CASSPIAGPHRGYTF.

This clonotype was counted only a few times. The chain joins TRBV29-1 to TRBJ2-7, with 8 nucleotides matching TRBD1. The length of the CDR3 is 12 residues. The germline CDR1 and CDR2 sequences are SQVTM and ANQGSEA. Trimming at V came to 7 bases and at J to 0 bases, leaving 2 bases not matched to a gene. CDR3 bases: TGCAGCGGGGGACAGGACTCCTACGAGCAGTACTTC. Translation: CSGGQDSYEQYF.

This clonotype has at least ten counts. This chain joins TRBV6-2 or TRBV6-3 and TRBJ2-7, with D possibly being TRBD2 (6 bases). V gave up 7 bases and J gave up 2 bases, with 15 bases separating them. Germline V lookup: CDR1 MNHEY, CDR2 SVGEGT. CDR3 length: 14 amino acids. CDR3 DNA sequence: TGTGCCAGCATCGCCTCGGGGGTGGCCTACGAGCAGTACTTC. Its protein is CASIASGVAYEQYF.

This clonotype was seen only a few times. This sequence joins TRBV7-9 and TRBJ1-5, with 7 bases identical to TRBD1. The J segment lost 6 bases and the V segment lost 5 bases, leaving 1 base of the junction unmatched. The CDR3 is made up of 12 amino acids. Germline lookup yields CDR1 SEHNR and CDR2 FQNEAQ (reference sequence). DNA for the CDR3: TGTGCCAGCAGCCGGACAGGTCAGCCCCAGCATTTT. It translates to CASSRTGQPQHF.

The sample holds many counts of this clonotype. The chain has TRBV30 and TRBJ2-2; 12 bases align to TRBD2. J was trimmed by 4 bases and V by 5 bases; bases with no gene match: 2. Germline-derived CDR1 and CDR2 are GTSNPN and SVGIG (reference sequence). The CDR3 has 14 amino acids. CDR3 DNA: TGTGCCTGGGGACTAGCGGGGACCACCGGGGAGCTGTTTTTT. Translated: CAWGLAGTTGELFF.

This clonotype has a single count. This sequence joins TRBV3-1 and TRBJ2-7; no definite D call. Trimming stripped 4 bases from V and 6 bases from J, with 13 bases between. Germline lookup yields CDR1 LGHDT and CDR2 YNNKEL (reference sequence). This CDR3 comprises 13 residues. The CDR3 region is CASSPEAFGEQYF. CDR3 DNA sequence: TGTGCCAGCAGCCCTGAGGCCTTTGGCGAGCAGTACTTC.

This chain connects TRBV6-2 or TRBV6-3 to TRBJ1-5, with D tentatively TRBD1 (6 bases). V was trimmed by 6 bases and J by 6 bases, leaving 9 bases between them. CDR1 MNHEY and CDR2 SVGEGT come from the germline V gene. The CDR3 loop spans 12 amino acids. DNA of the CDR3: TGTGCCAGCAGGTCGACAGGTCAGCCCCAGCATTTT. Translated, it gives CASRSTGQPQHF.

The sample holds a few counts of this clonotype. The genes are TRBV7-6 and TRBJ2-5, with a possible D match to TRBD2 (5 bases). Deletions cut 5 bases from V and 7 bases from J, with 17 bases between. CDR3 length equals 14 residues. The germline V gene encodes CDR1 SGHVS and CDR2 FNYEAQ. The CDR3 DNA sequence: TGTGCCAGCAGCCAAGCGGACCCCGGCGGGACCCAGTACTTC. It codes for CASSQADPGGTQYF.

There are many counts of this clonotype. The rearrangement links TRBV7-6 to TRBJ2-5; D remains ambiguous. The V and J ends lost 5 bases and 2 bases respectively, with 15 bases between them. This CDR3 comprises 15 residues. Germline V CDR1 and CDR2: SGHVS, FNYEAQ. The CDR3 nucleotides are TGTGCCAGCAGCCCGACTCAAGGCTTTCAAGAGACCCAGTACTTC. Protein product: CASSPTQGFQETQYF.

V usage is TRBV28 and J usage is TRBJ2-7; 9 bases align to TRBD2. This CDR3 has 14 residues. Germline V gene lookup returns CDR1 MDHEN and CDR2 SYDVKM. V was pared by 1 base and J by 4 bases, with 2 bases of the junction left unmatched. CDR3 coding DNA: TGTGCCAGCAGTTTATCTAGCGGGGTGTACGAGCAGTACTTC. It translates to CASSLSSGVYEQYF.

The genes are TRBV28 and TRBJ2-7, with 9 bases matching TRBD1. The CDR3 is 15 residues long. With 6 bases clipped from V and 2 bases from J, the junction kept 8 bases outside the gene matches. Germline V gene data show CDR1 as MDHEN and CDR2 as SYDVKM. The CDR3 is CASRSPGTGTYEQYF. In nucleotides, the CDR3 is TGTGCCAGCAGATCCCCCGGGACAGGGACCTACGAGCAGTACTTC.

Only a few counts were recorded for this clonotype. The rearrangement joins TRBV7-2 to TRBJ2-3, with D perhaps matching TRBD1 (5 bases). V was shortened by 0 bases and J by 1 base, with 11 bases between the two germline ends. Germline CDR1 and CDR2: SGHTA and FQGNSA. The CDR3 spans 16 residues. The CDR3 sequence is CASSLAIGQGTDTQYF. The DNA for the CDR3 is TGTGCCAGCAGCTTAGCGATCGGACAAGGCACAGATACGCAGTATTTT.

The J gene is TRBJ2-1, the V gene TRBV12-3 or TRBV12-4; D perhaps matches TRBD2 (5 bases). The V end was cut by 4 bases, the J end by 7 bases, with 14 bases between. The CDR3 is 14 amino acids. Here the CDR3 DNA reads TGTGCCAGCAGTTCGGTAAACCGAGGGAATGAGCAGTTCTTC. Its translation is CASSSVNRGNEQFF.

In its sample, this clonotype was seen a few times. The gene calls are TRBV6-2 or TRBV6-3 and TRBJ2-6; the match to TRBD2 covers 8 bases. The CDR3 consists of 15 residues. Germline values: CDR1 MNHEY, CDR2 SVGEGT. V dropped 5 bases and J dropped 4; count of bases not matched to a gene: 4. The CDR3, as DNA: TGTGCCAGCAGTCGGGAGGGAGTCGGGGCCAACGTCCTGACTTTC. This codes for CASSREGVGANVLTF.

This rearrangement joins TRBV5-5 to TRBJ1-1, with TRBD1 as a possible D gene (5 bases). This CDR3 comprises 15 residues. Deletions cut 5 bases from V and 0 bases from J, with 14 bases between. The V gene's germline CDR1 is SGHKS and CDR2 YYEKEE (reference sequence). The CDR3 nucleotides read TGTGCCAGCAGTTGGGGCCGGGGCATGAACACTGAAGCTTTCTTT. Residues: CASSWGRGMNTEAFF.

This clonotype was picked up many times. The chain uses TRBV28 and TRBJ1-5; no reliable D call. CDR3 length: 13 amino acids. Trimming removed 6 bases at V and 0 bases at J, with 6 bases between. Germline lookup yields CDR1 MDHEN and CDR2 SYDVKM. This CDR3 reads CASSPLSNQPQHF. The CDR3 DNA follows: TGTGCCAGCAGCCCTCTTAGCAATCAGCCCCAGCATTTT. Looking up the rest from reference TRBV28 and TRBJ1-5 gives the full variable domain: DVKVTQSSRYLVKRTGEKVFLECVQDMDHENMFWYRQDPGLGLRLIYFSYDVKMKEKGDIPEGYSVSREKKERFSLILESASTNQTSMYLCASSPLSNQPQHFGDGTRLSIL.

This clonotype was recorded at least ten times. CDR3 sequence: CASIREGDSGSNREQYF. CDR3 in DNA: TGTGCCAGCATTCGAGAGGGGGATAGCGGGAGTAACCGCGAGCAGTACTTC. V gene TRBV2 combines with J gene TRBJ2-7, with 9 bases matching TRBD2. The CDR3 is 17 amino acids. Germline-derived CDR1 and CDR2 are SNHLY and FYNNEI. V trimming: 7 bases; J trimming: 6 bases; junction bases outside the gene matches: 19.